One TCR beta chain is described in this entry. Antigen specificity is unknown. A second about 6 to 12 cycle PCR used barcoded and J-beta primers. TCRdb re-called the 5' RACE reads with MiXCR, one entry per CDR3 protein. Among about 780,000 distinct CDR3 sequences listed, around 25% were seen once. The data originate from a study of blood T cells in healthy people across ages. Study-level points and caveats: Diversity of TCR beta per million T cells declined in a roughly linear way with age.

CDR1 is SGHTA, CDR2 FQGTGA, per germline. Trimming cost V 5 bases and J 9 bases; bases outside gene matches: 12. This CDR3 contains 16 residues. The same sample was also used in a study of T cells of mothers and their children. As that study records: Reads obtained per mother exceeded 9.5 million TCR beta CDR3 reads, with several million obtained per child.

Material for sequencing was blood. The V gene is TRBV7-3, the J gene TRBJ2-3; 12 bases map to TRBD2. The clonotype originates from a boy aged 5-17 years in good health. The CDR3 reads CASSPLAGGQPNTQYF. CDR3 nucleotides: TGTGCCAGCAGCCCACTAGCGGGGGGCCAACCCAACACGCAGTATTTT.